This T cell receptor (beta chain) originates from a study of cytomegalovirus exposure and HLA in healthy donors. Study at large: Early release data held 75 million to 100 million unique TCRs from HLA-typed donors.

Researchers ran the PCR with 60 Vbeta and 13 Jbeta primers. Clones were sequenced by immunoSEQ multiplex PCR, and TCRdb holds only the in-frame ones, with some missing. This table has 150,000 or so clones, 78% appearing once. The germline V gene encodes CDR1 SGHVS and CDR2 FQNEAQ. V lost 3 bases, J lost 0 bases, and 3 bases stayed unmatched. This CDR3 comprises 17 residues. V gene TRBV7-8 combines with J gene TRBJ2-6; 9 nucleotides line up with TRBD1. The source of this sequence is a man between 40 and 49 years old in good health and CMV-seropositive. The material sequenced was PBMCs. The DNA for the CDR3 is TGTGCCAGCAGCTTCCCGGACAGGGGCTCTGGGGCCAACGTCCTGACTTTC. Its protein is CASSFPDRGSGANVLTF.